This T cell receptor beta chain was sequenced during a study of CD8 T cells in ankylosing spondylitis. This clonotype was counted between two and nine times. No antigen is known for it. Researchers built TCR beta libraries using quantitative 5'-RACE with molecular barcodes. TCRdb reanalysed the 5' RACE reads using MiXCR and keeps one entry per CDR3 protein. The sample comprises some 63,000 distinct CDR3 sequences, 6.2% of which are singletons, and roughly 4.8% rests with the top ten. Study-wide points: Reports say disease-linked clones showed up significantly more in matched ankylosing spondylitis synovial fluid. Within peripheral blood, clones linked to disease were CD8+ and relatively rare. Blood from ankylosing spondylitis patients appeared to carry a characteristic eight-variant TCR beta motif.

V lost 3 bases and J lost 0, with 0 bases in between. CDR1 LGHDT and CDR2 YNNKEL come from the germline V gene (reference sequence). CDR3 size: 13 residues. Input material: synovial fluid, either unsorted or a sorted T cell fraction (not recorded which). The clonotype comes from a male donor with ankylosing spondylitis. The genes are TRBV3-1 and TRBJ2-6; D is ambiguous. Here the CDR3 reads CASSHSGANVLTF. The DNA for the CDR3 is TGTGCCAGCAGCCACTCTGGGGCCAACGTCCTGACTTTC. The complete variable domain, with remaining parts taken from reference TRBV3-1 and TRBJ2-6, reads DTAVSQTPKYLVTQMGNDKSIKCEQNLGHDTMYWYKQDSKKFLKIMFSYNNKELIINETVPNRFSPKSPDKAHLNLHINSLELGDSAVYFCASSHSGANVLTFGAGSRLTVL.